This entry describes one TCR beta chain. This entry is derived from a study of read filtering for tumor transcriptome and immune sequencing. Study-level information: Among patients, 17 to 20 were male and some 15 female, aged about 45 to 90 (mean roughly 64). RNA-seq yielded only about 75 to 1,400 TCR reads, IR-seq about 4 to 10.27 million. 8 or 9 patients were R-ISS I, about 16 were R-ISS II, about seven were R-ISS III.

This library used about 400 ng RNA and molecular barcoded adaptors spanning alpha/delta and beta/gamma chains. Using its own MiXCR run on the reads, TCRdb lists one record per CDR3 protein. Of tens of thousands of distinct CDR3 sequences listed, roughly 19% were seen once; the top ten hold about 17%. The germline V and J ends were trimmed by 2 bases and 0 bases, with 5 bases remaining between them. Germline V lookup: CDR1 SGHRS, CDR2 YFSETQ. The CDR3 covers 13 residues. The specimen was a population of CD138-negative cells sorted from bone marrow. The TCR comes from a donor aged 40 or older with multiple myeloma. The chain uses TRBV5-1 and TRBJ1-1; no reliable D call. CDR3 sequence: CASSLSMNTEAFF. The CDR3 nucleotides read TGCGCCAGCAGCTTAAGCATGAACACTGAAGCTTTCTTT.